Ten or more counts support the clone carrying this T cell receptor (beta chain). What it binds is unknown. V lost 10 bases, J lost 5 bases, and 4 bases stayed unmatched. The CDR3 extends over 13 amino acids. Per germline, CDR1 ENHRY and CDR2 SYGVKD. This sample stems from a study of response to subunit inactivated influenza vaccine. General observations from the study: Researchers suggested that each seasonal influenza vaccination recruits few new T cells.

Each CDR3 protein gets one entry after TCRdb re-called the RT-PCR reads with MiXCR. Of some 600,000 distinct CDR3 sequences listed, about 14% are singletons. This clonotype was obtained from a man aged 50 or older who received an inactivated influenza vaccine. The chain is built from TRBV10-3 and TRBJ1-6; 8 bases line up with TRBD1. The sequences come from PBMCs from blood, collected 14 days before vaccination. Here the CDR3 reads CASKTGDNSPLHF. CDR3 DNA sequence: TGTGCCAGCAAGACAGGGGATAATTCACCCCTCCACTTT.